This T cell receptor beta chain was sequenced during a study of T cells expressing NK-cell markers. Study-level background: The authors derived TCR beta repertoires from sorted CD3+CD56+NKG2C+, CD3+CD56+NKG2C- and CD3+CD56-NKG2C+ T cells. Seven sequenced donors out of eight were HCMV-seropositive, one seronegative.

What made the TCR beta cDNA was 5'RACE template switching with UMIs. TCRdb reprocessed the 5' RACE reads, with one entry per CDR3 protein and no DNA. The sample has under 600,000 distinct CDR3 sequences. Study-level results: About six donors showed dominant NKG2C+ clonotypes comprising about 1.0-8% of their CD8+ T cells.

A word on this clonotype: Its antigen is unknown.

Source material: blood T cells: a sorted CD56 or NKG2C T cell subset, CD4+ or CD8+ T cells, or bulk PBMC T cells (not recorded which). This TCR was sampled from a woman between 50 and 59 years old in good health.

CDR3: CATSRVQGDAYGYTF. The chain couples TRBV15 to TRBJ1-2; the TRBD1 assignment by TCRdb is unverifiable without DNA. Germline CDR1 LNHNV, CDR2 YYDKDF (reference sequence). This CDR3 has 15 residues.